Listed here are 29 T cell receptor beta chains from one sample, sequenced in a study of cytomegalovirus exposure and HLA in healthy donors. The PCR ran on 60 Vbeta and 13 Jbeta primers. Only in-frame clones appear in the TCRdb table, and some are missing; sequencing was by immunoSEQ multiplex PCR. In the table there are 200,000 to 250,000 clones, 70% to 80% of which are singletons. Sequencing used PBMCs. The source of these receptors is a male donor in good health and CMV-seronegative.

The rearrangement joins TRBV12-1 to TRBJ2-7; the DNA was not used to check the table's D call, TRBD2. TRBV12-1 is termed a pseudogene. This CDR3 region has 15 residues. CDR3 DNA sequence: TGTGCCAGCAGCTCAACTAGCGGGTGTTCCTACGAGCAGTACTTC. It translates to CASSSTSGCSYEQYF.

CDR3 nucleotide sequence: TGTGCCAGCAGCTTCCGACTAGCGGGAGGGATAATTGTGGAGACCCAGTACTTC. It encodes CASSFRLAGGIIVETQYF. This sequence joins TRBV7-8 and TRBJ2-5, with 14 nucleotides matching TRBD2. Germline V lookup: CDR1 SGHVS, CDR2 FQNEAQ. This CDR3 is 18 amino acids long. Trimming cost V 3 bases and J 5 bases; bases outside gene matches: 11.

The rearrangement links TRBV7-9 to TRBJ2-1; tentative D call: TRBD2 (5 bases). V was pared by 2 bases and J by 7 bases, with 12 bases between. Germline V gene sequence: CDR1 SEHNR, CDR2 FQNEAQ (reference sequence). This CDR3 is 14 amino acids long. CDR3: CASSLPGLGNEQFF. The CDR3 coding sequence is TGTGCCAGCAGCTTACCCGGACTCGGAAATGAGCAGTTCTTC.

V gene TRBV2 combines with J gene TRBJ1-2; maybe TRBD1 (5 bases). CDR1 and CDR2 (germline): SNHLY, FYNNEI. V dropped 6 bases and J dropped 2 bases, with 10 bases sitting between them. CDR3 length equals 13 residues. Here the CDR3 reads CASRRGENYGYTF. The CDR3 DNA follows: TGTGCCAGCAGACGGGGGGAAAACTATGGCTACACCTTC.

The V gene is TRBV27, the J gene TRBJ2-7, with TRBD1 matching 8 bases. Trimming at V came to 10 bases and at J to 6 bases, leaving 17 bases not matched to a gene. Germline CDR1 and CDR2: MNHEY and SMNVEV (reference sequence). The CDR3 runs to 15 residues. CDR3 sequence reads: CATKLTTGAVVEQYF. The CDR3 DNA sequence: TGTGCCACCAAACTGACGACAGGGGCCGTCGTCGAGCAGTACTTC.

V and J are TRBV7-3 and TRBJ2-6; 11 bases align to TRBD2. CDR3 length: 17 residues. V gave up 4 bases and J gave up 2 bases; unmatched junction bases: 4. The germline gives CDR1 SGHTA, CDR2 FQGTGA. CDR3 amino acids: CASSYPTSGTGANVLTF. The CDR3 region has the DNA TGTGCCAGCAGCTACCCGACTAGCGGGACTGGGGCCAACGTCCTGACTTTC.

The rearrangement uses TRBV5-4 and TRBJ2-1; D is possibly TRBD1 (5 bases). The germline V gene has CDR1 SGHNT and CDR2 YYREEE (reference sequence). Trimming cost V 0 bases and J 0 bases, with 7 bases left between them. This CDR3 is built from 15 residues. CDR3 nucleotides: TGTGCCAGCAGCTTGGACAGGAGCTCCTACAATGAGCAGTTCTTC. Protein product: CASSLDRSSYNEQFF.

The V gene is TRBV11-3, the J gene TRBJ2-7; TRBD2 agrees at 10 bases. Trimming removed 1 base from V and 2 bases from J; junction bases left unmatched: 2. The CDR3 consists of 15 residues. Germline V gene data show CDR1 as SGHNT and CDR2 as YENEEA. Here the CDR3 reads CASSLALAGAYEQYF. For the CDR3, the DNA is TGTGCCAGCAGCTTAGCCCTAGCGGGAGCCTACGAGCAGTACTTC.

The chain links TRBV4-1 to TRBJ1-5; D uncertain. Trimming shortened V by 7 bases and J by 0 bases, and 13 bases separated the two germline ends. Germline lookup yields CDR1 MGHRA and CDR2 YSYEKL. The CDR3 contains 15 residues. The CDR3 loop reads CASKPQEGSNQPQHF. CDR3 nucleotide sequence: TGCGCCAGCAAACCTCAGGAGGGTAGCAATCAGCCCCAGCATTTT.

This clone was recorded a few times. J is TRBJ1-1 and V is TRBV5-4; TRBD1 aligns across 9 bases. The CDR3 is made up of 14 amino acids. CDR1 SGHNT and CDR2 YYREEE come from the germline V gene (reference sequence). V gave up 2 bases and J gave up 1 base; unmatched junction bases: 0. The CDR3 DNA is TGTGCCAGCAGCTTACAGGGGGCGAACACTGAAGCTTTCTTT. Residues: CASSLQGANTEAFF.

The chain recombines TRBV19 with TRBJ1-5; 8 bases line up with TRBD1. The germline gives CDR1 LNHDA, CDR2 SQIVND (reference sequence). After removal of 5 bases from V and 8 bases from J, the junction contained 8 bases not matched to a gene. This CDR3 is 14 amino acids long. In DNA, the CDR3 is TGTGCCAGTAGTCCCCCCCCAGGGGGCGAGCCCCAGCATTTT. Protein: CASSPPPGGEPQHF.

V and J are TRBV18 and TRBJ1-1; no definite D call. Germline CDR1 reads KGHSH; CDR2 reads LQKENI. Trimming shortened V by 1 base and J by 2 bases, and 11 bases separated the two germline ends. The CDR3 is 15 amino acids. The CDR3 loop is CASSPLGRINTEAFF. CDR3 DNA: TGTGCCAGCTCACCACTAGGGAGAATAAACACTGAAGCTTTCTTT.

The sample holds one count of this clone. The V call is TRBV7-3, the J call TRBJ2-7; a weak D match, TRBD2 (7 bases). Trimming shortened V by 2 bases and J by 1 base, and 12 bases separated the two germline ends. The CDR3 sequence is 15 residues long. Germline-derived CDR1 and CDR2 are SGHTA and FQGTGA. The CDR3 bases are TGTGCCAGCAGCTTAGGGGGGGCGCCATCCTACGAGCAGTACTTC. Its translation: CASSLGGAPSYEQYF.

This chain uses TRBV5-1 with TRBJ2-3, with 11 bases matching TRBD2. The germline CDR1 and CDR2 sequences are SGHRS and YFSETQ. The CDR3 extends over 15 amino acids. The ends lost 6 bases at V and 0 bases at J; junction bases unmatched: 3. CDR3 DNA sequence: TGCGCCAGCACGACTAGCGGGATGAGCACAGATACGCAGTATTTT. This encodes CASTTSGMSTDTQYF.

This chain's CDR3 is CASSYSGTITGELFF. The CDR3 DNA reads as TGTGCCAGCAGTTACTCGGGGACTATCACCGGGGAGCTGTTTTTT. The chain carries TRBV6-5 and TRBJ2-2; 7 bases map to TRBD2. This CDR3 region has 15 residues. Germline loops: CDR1 MNHEY, CDR2 SVGAGI. V was clipped by 0 bases and J by 4 bases; unmatched bases: 2.

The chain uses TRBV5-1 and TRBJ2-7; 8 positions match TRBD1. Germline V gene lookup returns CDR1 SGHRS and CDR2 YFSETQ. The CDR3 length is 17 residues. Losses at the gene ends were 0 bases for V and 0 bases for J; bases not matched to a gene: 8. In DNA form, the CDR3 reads TGCGCCAGCAGCTTGGGTAGCGGTCAGGGGGCCTCCTACGAGCAGTACTTC. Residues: CASSLGSGQGASYEQYF.

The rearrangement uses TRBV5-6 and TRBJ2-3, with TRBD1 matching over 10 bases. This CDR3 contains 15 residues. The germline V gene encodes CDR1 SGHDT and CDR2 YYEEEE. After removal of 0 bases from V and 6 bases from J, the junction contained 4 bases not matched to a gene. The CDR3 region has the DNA TGTGCCAGCAGCTTGGAGGGACAGGGGATGGATACGCAGTATTTT. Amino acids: CASSLEGQGMDTQYF.

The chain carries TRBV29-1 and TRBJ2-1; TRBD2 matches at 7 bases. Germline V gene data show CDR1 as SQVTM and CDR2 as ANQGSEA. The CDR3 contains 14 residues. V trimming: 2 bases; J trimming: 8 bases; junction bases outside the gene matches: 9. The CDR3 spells CSVERGRARHEQFF. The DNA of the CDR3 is TGCAGCGTTGAACGAGGGAGGGCCCGTCATGAGCAGTTCTTC.

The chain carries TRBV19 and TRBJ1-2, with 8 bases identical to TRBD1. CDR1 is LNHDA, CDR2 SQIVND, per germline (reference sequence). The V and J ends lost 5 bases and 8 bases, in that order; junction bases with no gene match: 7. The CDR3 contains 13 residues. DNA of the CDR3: TGTGCCAGTAGTTCGACAGGGGTGCGAGGCTACACCTTC. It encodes CASSSTGVRGYTF.

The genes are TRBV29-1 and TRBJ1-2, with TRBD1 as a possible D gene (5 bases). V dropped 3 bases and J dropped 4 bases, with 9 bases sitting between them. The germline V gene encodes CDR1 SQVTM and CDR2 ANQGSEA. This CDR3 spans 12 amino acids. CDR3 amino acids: CSVDRGGYGYTF. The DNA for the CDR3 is TGCAGCGTTGATCGGGGGGGCTATGGCTACACCTTC.

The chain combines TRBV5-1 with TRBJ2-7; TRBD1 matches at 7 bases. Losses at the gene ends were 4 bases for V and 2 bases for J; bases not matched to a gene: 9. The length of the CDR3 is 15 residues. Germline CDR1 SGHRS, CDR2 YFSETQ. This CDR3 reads CASSKGDSATYEQYF. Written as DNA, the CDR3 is TGCGCCAGCAGCAAGGGGGACAGCGCGACCTACGAGCAGTACTTC.

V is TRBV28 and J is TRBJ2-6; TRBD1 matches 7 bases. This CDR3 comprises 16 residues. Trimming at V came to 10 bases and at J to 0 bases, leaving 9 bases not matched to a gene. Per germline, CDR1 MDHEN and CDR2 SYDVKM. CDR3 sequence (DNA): TGTGCCACCGGGGACAGTCATCTCTCTGGGGCCAACGTCCTGACTTTC. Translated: CATGDSHLSGANVLTF.

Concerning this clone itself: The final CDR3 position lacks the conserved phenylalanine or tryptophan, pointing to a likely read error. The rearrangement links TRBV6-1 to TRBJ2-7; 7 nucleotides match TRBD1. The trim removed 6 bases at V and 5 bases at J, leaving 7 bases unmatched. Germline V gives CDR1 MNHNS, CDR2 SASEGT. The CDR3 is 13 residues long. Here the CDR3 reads CASRVDRDHEQYL. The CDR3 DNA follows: TGTGCCAGCAGGGTCGACAGGGACCACGAGCAGTACCTC.

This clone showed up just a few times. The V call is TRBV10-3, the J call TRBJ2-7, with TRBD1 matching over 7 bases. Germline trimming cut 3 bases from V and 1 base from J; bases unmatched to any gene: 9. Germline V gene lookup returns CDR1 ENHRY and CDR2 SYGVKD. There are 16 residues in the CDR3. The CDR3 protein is CAISDFRDRSSYEQYF. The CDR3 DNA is TGTGCCATCAGTGACTTCCGGGACAGATCATCCTACGAGCAGTACTTC.

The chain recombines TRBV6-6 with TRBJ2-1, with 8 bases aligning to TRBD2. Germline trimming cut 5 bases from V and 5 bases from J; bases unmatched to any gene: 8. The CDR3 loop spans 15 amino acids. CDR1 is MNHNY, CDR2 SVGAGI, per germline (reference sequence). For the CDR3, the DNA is TGTGCCAGCAGTCTCCCGGGGGGGGGAGACAATGAGCAGTTCTTC. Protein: CASSLPGGGDNEQFF.

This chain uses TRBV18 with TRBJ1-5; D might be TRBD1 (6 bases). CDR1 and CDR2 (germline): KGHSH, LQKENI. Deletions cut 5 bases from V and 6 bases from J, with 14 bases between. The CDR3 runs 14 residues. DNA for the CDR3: TGTGCCAGCTCAGAACAGGGATTGGGTCAGCCCCAGCATTTT. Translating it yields CASSEQGLGQPQHF.

The CDR3 sequence is CASSLKGGGATDTQYF. The CDR3 coding sequence is TGCGCCAGCAGCCTTAAGGGTGGAGGGGCCACAGATACGCAGTATTTT. V is TRBV5-1 and J is TRBJ2-3; a weak D match, TRBD2 (6 bases). V was clipped by 4 bases and J by 2 bases, with 17 bases between them. The CDR3 spans 16 residues. From germline, CDR1 is SGHRS and CDR2 YFSETQ. Supplemented by reference TRBV5-1 and TRBJ2-3, the full variable domain reads KAGVTQTPRYLIKTRGQQVTLSCSPISGHRSVSWYQQTPGQGLQFLFEYFSETQRNKGNFPGRFSGRQFSNSRSEMNVSTLELGDSALYLCASSLKGGGATDTQYFGPGTRLTVL.

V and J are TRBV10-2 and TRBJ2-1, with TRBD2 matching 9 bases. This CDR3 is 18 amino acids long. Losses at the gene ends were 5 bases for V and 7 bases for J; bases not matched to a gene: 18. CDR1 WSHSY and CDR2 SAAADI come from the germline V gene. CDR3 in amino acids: CASSPSRGLAGNSNEQFF. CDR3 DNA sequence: TGCGCCAGCAGTCCCAGTCGGGGCCTAGCGGGAAACAGTAATGAGCAGTTCTTC.

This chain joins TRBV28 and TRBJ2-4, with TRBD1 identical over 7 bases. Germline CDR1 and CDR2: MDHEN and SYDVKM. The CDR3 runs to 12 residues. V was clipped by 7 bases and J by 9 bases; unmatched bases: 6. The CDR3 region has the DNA TGTGCCAGCATGGGGGCAGGGGGCATTCAGTACTTC. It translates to CASMGAGGIQYF.